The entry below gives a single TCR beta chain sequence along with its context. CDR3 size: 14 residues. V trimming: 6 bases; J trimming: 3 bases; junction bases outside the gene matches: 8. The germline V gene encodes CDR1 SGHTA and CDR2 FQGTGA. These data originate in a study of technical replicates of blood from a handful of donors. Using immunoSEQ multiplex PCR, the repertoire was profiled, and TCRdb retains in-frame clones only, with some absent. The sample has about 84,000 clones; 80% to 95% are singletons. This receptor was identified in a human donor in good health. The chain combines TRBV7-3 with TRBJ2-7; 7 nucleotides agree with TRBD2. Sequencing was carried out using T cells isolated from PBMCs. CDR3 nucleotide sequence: TGTGCCAGCAGGGGCTCTAGCGGAGACTACGAGCAGTACTTC. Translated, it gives CASRGSSGDYEQYF.